The rows below give T cell receptor beta chains drawn from one sample of a study of response to subunit inactivated influenza vaccine. From the RT-PCR reads, TCRdb called clonotypes with MiXCR, one entry per CDR3 protein. The sample carries a few hundred thousand distinct CDR3 sequences, 10% to 12% recorded once. These data were also filed under a second study, of T cells expressing NK-cell markers.

The sequencing used PBMCs from blood, collected on the day of vaccination. These receptors were taken from a man in his fifties or sixties who received an inactivated influenza vaccine. Each CDR3 is given with its conserved first and last residue. A D gene is named only where the DNA matches it firmly. Size is omitted from some rows. Given values are once, few, many or a class for expanded clones.

-	-	TRBV29-1	TRBJ2-5	TGCAGCGTTGAACAGACTAGACAAGAGACCCAGTACTTC	CSVEQTRQETQYF
-	TRBD1	TRBV11-2	TRBJ2-7	TGTGCCAGCAGTCCTTCGGGACAGGGACACGAGCAGTACTTC	CASSPSGQGHEQYF
few	-	TRBV11-2	TRBJ2-1	TGTGCCAGCAGCTTAGCGACTCTGTTGGGCTACAATGAGCAGTTCTTC	CASSLATLLGYNEQFF
-	-	TRBV6-2/TRBV6-3	TRBJ2-1	TGTGCCAGCAGTTACTCGGAGGGCCAGATATATGAGCAGTTCTTC	CASSYSEGQIYEQFF
-	-	TRBV5-1	TRBJ2-1	TGCGCCAGCAGGGCGCAATCCGACAGACCCAATGAGCAGTTCTTC	CASRAQSDRPNEQFF
-	-	TRBV4-3	TRBJ1-1	TGCGCCAGCAGCCAAGACGCGGGGGACACTGAAGCTTTCTTT	CASSQDAGDTEAFF
-	-	TRBV19	TRBJ1-4	TGTGCCAGTAGCGCGGACAGCTCGTTTAATGAAAAACTGTTTTTT	CASSADSSFNEKLFF
few	TRBD1	TRBV20-1	TRBJ2-5	TGCAGTGCTGGAAGAACAGGGGGCGAAGAGACCCAGTACTTC	CSAGRTGGEETQYF
-	-	TRBV4-2	TRBJ1-2	TGTGCCAGCAGCCAGGAGGGGGGCGAATACCATGGCTACACCTTC	CASSQEGGEYHGYTF
many	-	TRBV5-1	TRBJ2-3	TGCGCCAGCAGCTTGGGAGCAGACGGGGTCACAGATACGCAGTATTTT	CASSLGADGVTDTQYF
-	TRBD2	TRBV7-9	TRBJ2-5	TGTGCCAGCAGCTTAAAGACTAGCGGGAGGGAAGAGACCCAGTACTTC	CASSLKTSGREETQYF
-	-	TRBV29-1	TRBJ2-4	TGCAGCGTCGGCGGCTTAGCCAAAAACATTCAGTACTTC	CSVGGLAKNIQYF
few	TRBD2	TRBV11-1	TRBJ2-3	TGTGCCAGCAGCTCTCTAGCGGAGTCCACAGATACGCAGTATTTT	CASSSLAESTDTQYF
-	-	TRBV15	TRBJ2-2	TGTGCCACCAAGTCGGGACTGAACACCGGGGAGCTGTTTTTT	CATKSGLNTGELFF
many	TRBD2	TRBV12-3/TRBV12-4	TRBJ2-1	TGTGCCAGCAGTTTAACCAGGACTAGAGACAATGAGCAGTTCTTC	CASSLTRTRDNEQFF
-	TRBD1	TRBV7-8	TRBJ2-2	TGTGCCAGCAGCTTACCCTTACAGAGCGGCAGGGGGTTCAACGCCACGAACACCGGGGAGCTGTTTTTT	CASSLPLQSGRGFNATNTGELFF
few	TRBD2	TRBV28	TRBJ2-3	TGTGCCAGCAACTTAGCGGGGGCGCTGGGGATTACGCAGTATTTT	CASNLAGALGITQYF
-	-	TRBV5-1	TRBJ2-3	TGCGCCAGCAGCTTTCGAGAGGTACAAAGCACAGATACGCAGTATTTT	CASSFREVQSTDTQYF
-	TRBD1	TRBV7-2	TRBJ2-2	TGTGCCAGCAGCCGGACAGGGAGGACCACCGGGGAGCTGTTTTTT	CASSRTGRTTGELFF
few	TRBD1	TRBV6-2/TRBV6-3	TRBJ2-7	TGTGCCAGCAGTTCCGGACAGGGTTTGAAGATATACGAGCAGTACTTC	CASSSGQGLKIYEQYF
few	-	TRBV5-1	TRBJ2-2	TGCGCCAGCAGCTTGAGCGGGTCCATGCTCACCGGGGAGCTGTTTTTT	CASSLSGSMLTGELFF
many	-	TRBV7-2	TRBJ1-6	TGTGCCAGCAGCTTACGGAGCTCCTATAATTCACCCCTCCACTTT	CASSLRSSYNSPLHF
-	-	TRBV3-1	TRBJ2-3	TGTGCCAGCAGCCACCTTGGGGCCCGCACAGATACGCAGTATTTT	CASSHLGARTDTQYF
-	-	TRBV29-1	TRBJ1-2	TGCAGCGTTCCGACAGGAGATGATGGCTACACCTTC	CSVPTGDDGYTF
few	TRBD1	TRBV20-1	TRBJ2-7	TGCAGTGCCGGGACAGGGGGAAGGAACGAGCAGTACTTC	CSAGTGGRNEQYF
-	TRBD1	TRBV4-1	TRBJ2-5	TGCGCCAGCAGTCGCGGCTGGGGACAGCCGTACCAAGAGACCCAGTACTTC	CASSRGWGQPYQETQYF
few	TRBD2	TRBV12-3/TRBV12-4	TRBJ2-1	TGTGCCAGCAGGGGCGGGAGTCCCTACAATGAGCAGTTCTTC	CASRGGSPYNEQFF
many	-	TRBV12-3/TRBV12-4	TRBJ2-1	TGTGCCAGCAGTTTAACAGGATTGCTTAACAATGAGCAGTTCTTC	CASSLTGLLNNEQFF
-	-	TRBV2	TRBJ2-3	TGTGCCAGCAGCAAGGGACTTAGCACAGATACGCAGTATTTT	CASSKGLSTDTQYF
few	-	TRBV12-3/TRBV12-4	TRBJ2-7	TGTGCCAGCAGTCCCTTGCCCGGGACCTACGAGCAGTACTTC	CASSPLPGTYEQYF
few	TRBD1	TRBV7-9	TRBJ1-6	TGTGCCAGCAGCCCCGGACAGGGGGGTAATTCACCCCTCCACTTT	CASSPGQGGNSPLHF
few	-	TRBV20-1	TRBJ2-3	TGCAGTGCCATCGTTGTTAGACAGAGCACAGATACGCAGTATTTT	CSAIVVRQSTDTQYF
many	-	TRBV2	TRBJ2-1	TGTGCCAGTCACACAGGAGGCTCCCTCTCCTACAATGAGCAGTTCTTC	CASHTGGSLSYNEQFF
many	TRBD1	TRBV7-9	TRBJ2-3	TGTGCCAGCAGCTTAGCGGTAGGGGGCGCAGATACGCAGTATTTT	CASSLAVGGADTQYF
few	-	TRBV5-6	TRBJ1-1	TGTGCCAGCAGTCCCTTACTCTCCAGGGACACTGAAGCTTTCTTT	CASSPLLSRDTEAFF